Shown below are 13 T cell receptor beta chains from a single sample sequenced in a study of PD-L1 blockade in urothelial cancer. This sample's time point: peripheral blood 6 weeks after treatment start. Clones were read by immunoSEQ multiplex PCR, and TCRdb kept only the in-frame ones, dropping some. The sample lists about 41,000 clones; around 83% were seen once. This specimen consisted of PBMCs, obtained around atezolizumab (anti-PD-L1) treatment. These receptors originate from a man aged 65-85 years with urothelial cancer.

There are a few counts of this clone. V usage is TRBV7-9 and J usage is TRBJ2-7; D is unclear. Trimming pared 3 bases from V and 3 bases from J, leaving 3 bases between. This CDR3 comprises 11 residues. Germline assignment: CDR1 SEHNR and CDR2 FQNEAQ (reference sequence). This CDR3 is CASSFSYEQYF. The CDR3 nucleotides are TGTGCCAGCAGCTTCAGCTACGAGCAGTACTTC.

The chain recombines TRBV5-1 with TRBJ2-1; TRBD2 matches 11 bases. The V gene end was trimmed by 7 bases and the J gene end by 1 base; junction bases not matched to a gene: 7. The CDR3 runs to 16 residues. From germline, CDR1 is SGHRS and CDR2 YFSETQ. CDR3 amino acids: CASRRGLAGSYNEQFF. CDR3 nucleotide sequence: TGCGCCAGCCGCCGTGGACTAGCGGGTTCCTACAATGAGCAGTTCTTC.

As to this clone: One end of the junction varies from germline; a read error may be responsible. CDR3 loop: CASSLGANYRETQYF. In DNA form, the CDR3 reads TGTGCTAGCAGCTTAGGAGCGAATTATAGGGAGACCCAGTACTTC. The chain couples TRBV7-7 to TRBJ2-5; no clear D gene. Germline-derived CDR1 and CDR2 are SSHAT and FNYEAQ (reference sequence). The CDR3 extends over 15 amino acids.

A word on this clone: Other DNA sequences in the same sample also yield this CDR3. The chain is built from TRBV9 and TRBJ2-1; TRBD2 agrees at 9 bases. Germline values: CDR1 SGDLS, CDR2 YYNGEE. The trim removed 2 bases at V and 0 bases at J, leaving 0 bases unmatched. The CDR3 is 15 amino acids. CDR3 in DNA: TGTGCCAGCAGCGTGACTAGCGGCTCCTACAATGAGCAGTTCTTC. Encoded protein: CASSVTSGSYNEQFF. The entire variable domain, with the rest obtained from reference TRBV9 and TRBJ2-1, is as follows: DSGVTQTPKHLITATGQRVTLRCSPRSGDLSVYWYQQSLDQGLQFLIQYYNGEERAKGNILERFSAQQFPDLHSELNLSSLELGDSALYFCASSVTSGSYNEQFFGPGTRLTVL.

The V and J genes are TRBV2 and TRBJ1-2; the D gene is possibly TRBD1 (6 bases). The germline V gene encodes CDR1 SNHLY and CDR2 FYNNEI. Trimming stripped 7 bases from V and 2 bases from J, with 17 bases between. The CDR3 runs to 15 residues. The CDR3 here is CASTRGGRLNYGYTF. CDR3 nucleotide sequence: TGTGCCAGCACCAGAGGGGGACGCCTGAACTATGGCTACACCTTC.

The chain uses TRBV10-3 and TRBJ1-2; TRBD1 might be the D (5 bases). V shed 4 bases and J shed 0 bases, with 9 bases lying between them. Per germline, CDR1 ENHRY and CDR2 SYGVKD. CDR3 length: 14 amino acids. The CDR3 here is CAISGGDPNYGYTF. CDR3 in DNA: TGTGCCATCAGTGGGGGGGACCCTAACTATGGCTACACCTTC.

The chain carries TRBV30 and TRBJ1-5, with TRBD1 matching over 8 bases. V was clipped by 5 bases and J by 0 bases; unmatched bases: 3. This CDR3 has 14 residues. Germline values: CDR1 GTSNPN, CDR2 SVGIG (reference sequence). CDR3 sequence reads: CAWGQGISNQPQHF. The DNA of the CDR3 is TGTGCCTGGGGACAGGGAATTAGCAATCAGCCCCAGCATTTT.

The V call is TRBV19, the J call TRBJ2-2, with TRBD2 identical over 11 bases. The V segment lost 7 bases and the J segment 0 bases; nucleotides outside the gene matches: 4. CDR3 length: 16 amino acids. The germline gives CDR1 LNHDA, CDR2 SQIVND (reference sequence). CDR3 nucleotide sequence: TGTGCCAGTACTCTAGCGGGAGGTTCGAACACCGGGGAGCTGTTTTTT. This sequence encodes CASTLAGGSNTGELFF.

The rearrangement uses TRBV7-9 and TRBJ1-2; D gene ambiguous. V lost 1 base to trimming and J lost 6 bases, with 6 bases between them. CDR3 length: 12 amino acids. CDR1 SEHNR and CDR2 FQNEAQ come from the germline V gene (reference sequence). DNA of the CDR3: TGTGCCAGCAGCTTAGGGCCAGATGGCTACACCTTC. This codes for CASSLGPDGYTF.

This clone was observed a single time. The rearrangement joins TRBV5-1 to TRBJ2-2; tentatively, D is TRBD1 (6 bases). V lost 0 bases and J 3 bases, leaving 9 bases between the germline ends. CDR1 is SGHRS, CDR2 YFSETQ, per germline. The CDR3 contains 15 residues. In DNA, the CDR3 is TGCGCCAGCAGCTTGGCAGCAGGGGACACCGGGGAGCTGTTTTTT. Protein: CASSLAAGDTGELFF.

The V call is TRBV5-1, the J call TRBJ2-1; TRBD2 aligns across 11 bases. This CDR3 has 17 residues. Per the germline V gene, CDR1 is SGHRS and CDR2 is YFSETQ. J gave up 4 bases and V 4 bases, and 10 bases lay outside the gene matches. The CDR3 coding sequence is TGCGCCAGCAGCCTGGGACTAGCGGAGAGAAGGTACAATGAGCAGTTCTTC. Its translation is CASSLGLAERRYNEQFF.

The chain has TRBV11-2 and TRBJ2-5; D remains unclear. Germline V gives CDR1 SGHAT, CDR2 FQNNGV. This CDR3 spans 13 amino acids. With 5 bases removed from V and 5 bases from J, the gap between germline ends came to 12 bases. CDR3 sequence: CASSPSIEETQYF. The CDR3 DNA reads as TGTGCCAGCAGCCCTTCGATTGAGGAGACCCAGTACTTC.

The chain uses TRBV21-1 and TRBJ2-7; the table names TRBD2, a call not compared with the DNA. TRBV21-1 is given as a pseudogene. CDR3 length: 15 amino acids. CDR3 loop: CASSKVTGTWYEQYF. The CDR3 region has the DNA TGTGCCAGCAGCAAAGTTACCGGTACGTGGTACGAGCAGTACTTC.